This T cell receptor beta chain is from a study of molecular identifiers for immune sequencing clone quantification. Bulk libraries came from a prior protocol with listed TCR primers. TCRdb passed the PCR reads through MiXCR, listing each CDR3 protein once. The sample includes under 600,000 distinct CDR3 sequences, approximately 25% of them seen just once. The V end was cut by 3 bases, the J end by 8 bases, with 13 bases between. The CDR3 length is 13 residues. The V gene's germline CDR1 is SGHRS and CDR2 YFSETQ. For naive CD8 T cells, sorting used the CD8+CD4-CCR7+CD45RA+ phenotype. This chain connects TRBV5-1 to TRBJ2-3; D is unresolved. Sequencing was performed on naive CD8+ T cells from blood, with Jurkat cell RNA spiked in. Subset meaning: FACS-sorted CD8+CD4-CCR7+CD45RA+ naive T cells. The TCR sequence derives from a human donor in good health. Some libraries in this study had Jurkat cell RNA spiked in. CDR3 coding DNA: TGCGCCAGCAGCTCTGGTGGGGAAGGTACGCAGTATTTT. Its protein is CASSSGGEGTQYF.